This TCR beta chain was recorded in a study of T cells expressing NK-cell markers. TCRdb re-analyzed the 5' RACE reads; it lists each CDR3 protein once, without DNA. The sample totals some 440,000 distinct CDR3 sequences. This CDR3 is 11 amino acids long. CDR1 is MGHRA and CDR2 is YSYEKL in the germline V gene. This TCR was sampled from a woman aged 45 to 65 in good health. The rearrangement joins TRBV4-1 to TRBJ2-7; TCRdb's D gene call, TRBD1, goes unchecked for lack of DNA. Input material: blood T cells: a sorted CD56 or NKG2C T cell subset, CD4+ or CD8+ T cells, or bulk PBMC T cells (not recorded which). The CDR3 loop reads CASSQGGVGYF.